The 22 T cell receptor beta chains below come from one sample, sequenced in a study of cytomegalovirus exposure and HLA in healthy donors. Both 60 Vbeta primers and 13 Jbeta primers went into the PCR. Here immunoSEQ multiplex PCR was the method, and the copy in TCRdb shows in-frame clones only, minus some. Among some 210,000 clones, approximately 87% were seen once, and the ten largest hold around 1.4%. The material sequenced was PBMCs. These receptors all come from a man aged 25-45 years in good health and CMV-seronegative.

V and J are TRBV28 and TRBJ1-1; TRBD1 is a possible D gene (5 bases). The CDR3 consists of 13 residues. Looked up from germline, CDR1 is MDHEN and CDR2 is SYDVKM. Trimming removed 6 bases at V and 5 bases at J, with 13 bases between. The CDR3 coding sequence is TGTGCCAGCAGACTTGGTAGGGGAACTGAAGCTTTCTTT. Its translation is CASRLGRGTEAFF.

The chain combines TRBV10-1 with TRBJ2-1; 10 bases fit TRBD1. The germline V gene has CDR1 WNHNN and CDR2 SYGVQD (reference sequence). This CDR3 spans 13 amino acids. The V segment lost 4 bases and the J segment 9 bases; nucleotides outside the gene matches: 3. CDR3 nucleotide sequence: TGCGCCAGCAGTGGGGGGACAGGGGCTGAGCAGTTCTTC. This codes for CASSGGTGAEQFF.

This chain joins TRBV7-8 and TRBJ2-6; TRBD1 agrees at 9 bases. V lost 2 bases, J lost 2 bases, and 7 bases stayed unmatched. CDR1 and CDR2 (germline): SGHVS, FQNEAQ. The CDR3 has 18 residues. In nucleotides, the CDR3 is TGTGCCAGCAGCTTAAGGGACAGGGAAACCACTGGGGCCAACGTCCTGACTTTC. It codes for CASSLRDRETTGANVLTF. Full variable domain (rest looked up from reference TRBV7-8 and TRBJ2-6): GAGVSQSPRYKVAKRGQDVALRCDPISGHVSLFWYQQALGQGPEFLTYFQNEAQLDKSGLPSDRFFAERPEGSVSTLKIQRTQQEDSAVYLCASSLRDRETTGANVLTFGAGSRLTVL.

This chain connects TRBV4-1 to TRBJ2-2, with 7 nucleotides matching TRBD1. The germline V gene has CDR1 MGHRA and CDR2 YSYEKL. Trimming removed 4 bases from V and 5 bases from J; junction bases left unmatched: 7. The CDR3 runs 15 residues. The CDR3 DNA follows: TGCGCCAGCAGCCTCAAACAGGGGAGTACCGGGGAGCTGTTTTTT. It codes for CASSLKQGSTGELFF.

V is TRBV4-1 and J is TRBJ1-2; 8 bases match TRBD1. Germline values: CDR1 MGHRA, CDR2 YSYEKL. V gave up 0 bases and J gave up 4 bases; unmatched junction bases: 4. This CDR3 spans 15 amino acids. The CDR3 nucleotides are TGCGCCAGCAGCCAAGAATGGACAGGGAGCTATGGCTACACCTTC. Encoded protein: CASSQEWTGSYGYTF.

The V and J genes are TRBV7-8 and TRBJ1-1, with 7 bases that match TRBD1. The germline V gene encodes CDR1 SGHVS and CDR2 FQNEAQ. The V and J ends lost 5 bases and 1 base, in that order; junction bases with no gene match: 7. This CDR3 has 15 amino acids. The CDR3 DNA follows: TGTGCCAGCAGCCAAGACAGGGTTGGGAACACTGAAGCTTTCTTT. It specifies CASSQDRVGNTEAFF.

This clone occurred once. The rearrangement joins TRBV4-1 to TRBJ1-4; D is ambiguous. The germline V gene encodes CDR1 MGHRA and CDR2 YSYEKL. This CDR3 comprises 17 residues. The V end lost 5 bases, the J end lost 3 bases, and 19 bases lay between the germline ends. The CDR3 DNA reads as TGCGCCAGCAGCAACCTCTTTAAGGGAGAGTCTAATGAAAAACTGTTTTTT. Translation: CASSNLFKGESNEKLFF.

This sequence joins TRBV2 and TRBJ2-1; 8 positions agree with TRBD2. Germline V gene sequence: CDR1 SNHLY, CDR2 FYNNEI. V was clipped by 5 bases and J by 6 bases; unmatched bases: 6. The CDR3 runs 14 residues. The CDR3 DNA reads as TGTGCCAGCAGTATACCGGGACTAGGCAATGAGCAGTTCTTC. This encodes CASSIPGLGNEQFF.

The chain carries TRBV28 and TRBJ2-4; D may be TRBD2 (6 bases). This CDR3 is built from 15 residues. The germline CDR1 and CDR2 sequences are MDHEN and SYDVKM. V was pared by 7 bases and J by 0 bases, with 13 bases between. CDR3 in amino acids: CASNSPGLAKNIQYF. The DNA for the CDR3 is TGTGCCAGCAATTCCCCGGGACTAGCCAAAAACATTCAGTACTTC.

V and J are TRBV30 and TRBJ2-7, with 10 bases aligning to TRBD2. The CDR3 is made up of 17 amino acids. The trim removed 2 bases at V and 0 bases at J, leaving 10 bases unmatched. Germline V gene data show CDR1 as GTSNPN and CDR2 as SVGIG (reference sequence). The CDR3 DNA is TGTGCCTGGAGTACCCAAAGGACTAGCGGAACCTCCTACGAGCAGTACTTC. Translation gives CAWSTQRTSGTSYEQYF.

This chain joins TRBV2 and TRBJ1-5; D may be TRBD1 (6 bases). The CDR3 has 13 residues. Germline lookup yields CDR1 SNHLY and CDR2 FYNNEI. V lost 5 bases to trimming and J lost 6 bases, with 11 bases between them. The CDR3 protein is CASSKGESQPQHF. CDR3 bases: TGTGCCAGCAGTAAGGGGGAGAGTCAGCCCCAGCATTTT.

This rearrangement joins TRBV6-1 to TRBJ2-3; tentative D call: TRBD1 (5 bases). The germline CDR1 and CDR2 sequences are MNHNS and SASEGT. This CDR3 has 15 amino acids. V was shortened by 5 bases and J by 4 bases, with 16 bases between the two germline ends. CDR3: CASSHSGIRADTQYF. The DNA for the CDR3 is TGTGCCAGCAGTCATTCAGGGATTCGAGCAGATACGCAGTATTTT.

This chain links TRBV4-1 with TRBJ2-3, with D perhaps matching TRBD1 (5 bases). The CDR3 sequence is 16 residues long. V lost 1 base and J lost 2, with 13 bases in between. Looked up from germline, CDR1 is MGHRA and CDR2 is YSYEKL. CDR3 nucleotide sequence: TGCGCCAGCAGCCAAGGAGAACTCAGGGCCACAGATACGCAGTATTTT. This translates into CASSQGELRATDTQYF.

The rearrangement links TRBV5-5 to TRBJ2-2; 10 bases fit TRBD1. Germline V gene sequence: CDR1 SGHKS, CDR2 YYEKEE (reference sequence). The CDR3 is 16 residues long. Trimming cost V 4 bases and J 3 bases; bases outside gene matches: 6. The CDR3 DNA follows: TGTGCCAGCAGCCGTTTGGGGACAGGGGACACCGGGGAGCTGTTTTTT. As protein: CASSRLGTGDTGELFF.

The chain uses TRBV6-6 and TRBJ1-5, with a possible D match to TRBD1 (5 bases). Germline CDR1 and CDR2: MNHNY and SVGAGI (reference sequence). The CDR3 covers 14 residues. V lost 2 bases and J 4 bases, leaving 9 bases between the germline ends. For the CDR3, the DNA is TGTGCCAGCAGTTACAGGGGAGGGAATCAGCCCCAGCATTTT. Its translation is CASSYRGGNQPQHF.

V is TRBV5-6 and J is TRBJ2-7; TRBD1 aligns across 8 bases. The germline CDR1 and CDR2 sequences are SGHDT and YYEEEE. The trim removed 4 bases at V and 6 bases at J, leaving 15 bases unmatched. CDR3 length: 16 amino acids. CDR3 region: CASSGDQGASAREQYF. The CDR3 DNA sequence: TGTGCCAGCAGCGGAGACCAGGGGGCAAGCGCGCGCGAGCAGTACTTC.

This clone was picked up a small number of times. The chain employs TRBV5-4 and TRBJ1-1; 7 nucleotides agree with TRBD1. J gave up 0 bases and V 0 bases, and 5 bases lay outside the gene matches. The CDR3 covers 16 residues. Germline CDR1 is SGHNT and CDR2 is YYREEE (reference sequence). In nucleotides, the CDR3 is TGTGCCAGCAGCTTGGGAGGGGGCGCAGTGAACACTGAAGCTTTCTTT. This gives the protein CASSLGGGAVNTEAFF. Combining the CDR3 with reference TRBV5-4 and TRBJ1-1 gives the whole variable domain ETGVTQSPTHLIKTRGQQVTLRCSSQSGHNTVSWYQQALGQGPQFIFQYYREEENGRGNFPPRFSGLQFPNYSSELNVNALELDDSALYLCASSLGGGAVNTEAFFGQGTRLTVV.

As DNA, the CDR3 is TGTGCCAGCAGCTTTTTCGGGACAGGGGGCCGGGACGAAGCTTTCTTT. This translates into CASSFFGTGGRDEAFF. The chain is built from TRBV7-9 and TRBJ1-1, with 12 bases aligning to TRBD1. Germline-derived CDR1 and CDR2 are SEHNR and FQNEAQ (reference sequence). This CDR3 is built from 16 residues. Trimming at V came to 3 bases and at J to 8 bases, leaving 10 bases not matched to a gene.

The chain couples TRBV7-8 to TRBJ2-7; TRBD1 matches at 7 bases. Trimming removed 2 bases from V and 10 bases from J; junction bases left unmatched: 5. The CDR3 contains 12 residues. Germline lookup yields CDR1 SGHVS and CDR2 FQNEAQ. As DNA, the CDR3 is TGTGCCAGCAGCTTAAGTGACAGGGAACAGTACTTC. It codes for CASSLSDREQYF.

The rearrangement joins TRBV2 to TRBJ2-3; D gene unclear. Trimming shortened V by 3 bases and J by 2 bases, and 12 bases separated the two germline ends. The CDR3 totals 15 residues. Germline CDR1 and CDR2: SNHLY and FYNNEI. The DNA of the CDR3 is TGTGCCAGCAGTGAGCGCCCCGAACTCACAGATACGCAGTATTTT. It is translated as CASSERPELTDTQYF.

V gene TRBV7-2 combines with J gene TRBJ2-7; D is ambiguous. The CDR3 runs to 13 residues. Trimming took off 5 bases at V and 2 bases at J, with 10 bases between the two ends. The V gene's germline CDR1 is SGHTA and CDR2 FQGNSA. CDR3 region: CASSRLPTYEQYF. The CDR3 DNA sequence: TGTGCCAGCAGCCGACTTCCGACCTACGAGCAGTACTTC.

The genes are TRBV2 and TRBJ2-5; 7 nucleotides align to TRBD1. Gene TRBJ2-7 matches the end of the DNA better, so the J call may be wrong. CDR3 length: 16 amino acids. The germline CDR1 and CDR2 sequences are SNHLY and FYNNEI. The CDR3 region is CASSRNINRGPYEQYF. CDR3 nucleotides: TGTGCCAGCAGCAGAAACATTAACAGGGGCCCCTACGAGCAGTACTTC.